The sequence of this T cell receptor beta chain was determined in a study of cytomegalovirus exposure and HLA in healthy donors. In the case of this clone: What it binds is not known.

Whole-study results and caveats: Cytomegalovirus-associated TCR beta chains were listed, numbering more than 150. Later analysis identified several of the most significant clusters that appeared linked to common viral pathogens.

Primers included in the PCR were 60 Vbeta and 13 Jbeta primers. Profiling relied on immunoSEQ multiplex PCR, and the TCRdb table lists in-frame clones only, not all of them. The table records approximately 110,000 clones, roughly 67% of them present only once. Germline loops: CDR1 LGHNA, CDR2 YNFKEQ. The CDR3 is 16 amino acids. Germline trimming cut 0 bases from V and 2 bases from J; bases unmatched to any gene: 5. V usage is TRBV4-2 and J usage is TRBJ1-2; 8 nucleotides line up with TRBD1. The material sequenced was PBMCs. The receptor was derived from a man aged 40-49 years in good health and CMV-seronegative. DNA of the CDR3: TGTGCCAGCAGCCAAGAGATAACAGGGGGGAACTATGGCTACACCTTC. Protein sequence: CASSQEITGGNYGYTF.